This TCR beta chain appears in the sequencing data of a study of blood T cell repertoires in COVID-19. Germline V CDR1 and CDR2: SGHNT, YYREEE (reference sequence). Trimming left V 0 bases short and J 4 bases short, with 15 bases between. The CDR3 covers 16 residues. The data were produced by immunoSEQ multiplex PCR, yet TCRdb's version contains in-frame clones alone and is incomplete. The sample holds tens of thousands of clones, roughly nine tenths seen once. The sequenced sample was peripheral blood. The chain employs TRBV5-4 and TRBJ2-3; D not resolved. This TCR derives from a human donor with active COVID-19. The donor label of this sample is uncertain. The CDR3 is CASSLALSGAADTQYF. The CDR3 DNA reads TGTGCCAGCAGCTTGGCCCTCTCCGGAGCTGCAGATACGCAGTATTTT.